This T cell receptor (beta chain) was identified in a study of CD8+ T cells in alopecia areata. Whole-study results and caveats: Tofacitinib did not eliminate many expanded lesional clones from scalp or blood. TCRs were shared less clearly across patients than in mice, possibly for HLA-related reasons.

Specified treatment: oral pan-JAK inhibitor, 5-10 mg twice daily. Details on this clone: Its antigen is not known.

CDR1 is SGHNT, CDR2 YYREEE, per germline (reference sequence). The CDR3 totals 19 residues. V trimming: 4 bases; J trimming: 2 bases; junction bases outside the gene matches: 14. Sequencing templates came from extracted RNA that was reverse transcribed into cDNA. Sequenced by immunoSEQ multiplex PCR; TCRdb stores in-frame clones only, minus some. Of roughly 200,000 clones in the sample, roughly 53% were seen once. V and J are TRBV5-4 and TRBJ2-3, with 12 bases lining up with TRBD2. This clonotype was obtained from a human donor with alopecia areata. The material sequenced was CD8+ T cells sorted from blood, taken at week 24, from a patient treated with tofacitinib. The CDR3 loop is CASSGTSGGPPDDTDTQYF. The CDR3 coding sequence is TGTGCCAGCAGCGGTACTAGCGGGGGGCCCCCCGACGACACAGATACGCAGTATTTT.